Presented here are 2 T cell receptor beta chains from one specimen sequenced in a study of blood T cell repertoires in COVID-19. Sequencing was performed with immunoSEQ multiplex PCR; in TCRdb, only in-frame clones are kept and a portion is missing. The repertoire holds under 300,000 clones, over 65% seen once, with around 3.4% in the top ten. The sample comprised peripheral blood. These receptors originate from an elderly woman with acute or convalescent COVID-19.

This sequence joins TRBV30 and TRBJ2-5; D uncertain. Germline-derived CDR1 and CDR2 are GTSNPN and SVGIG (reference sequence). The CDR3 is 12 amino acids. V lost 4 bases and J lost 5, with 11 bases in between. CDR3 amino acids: CAWKPNGETQYF. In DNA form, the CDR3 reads TGTGCCTGGAAACCGAACGGGGAGACCCAGTACTTC.

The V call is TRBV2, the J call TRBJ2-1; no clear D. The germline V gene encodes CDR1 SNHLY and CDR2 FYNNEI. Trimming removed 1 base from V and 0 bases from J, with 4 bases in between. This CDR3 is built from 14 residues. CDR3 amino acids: CASSEGYSYNEQFF. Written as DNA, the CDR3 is TGTGCCAGCAGTGAAGGCTACTCCTACAATGAGCAGTTCTTC.